This TCR beta chain was found in a study of blood T cell repertoires in COVID-19. Study-wide background: Spain, Italy and the United States supplied samples that represented acute and convalescent COVID-19. The cDNA or gDNA used as material had been derived from T cells, B-cell-depleted T cells, or PBMCs.

One Seattle source followed patients from active infection through their disease course. This clone was picked up one time. V lost 6 bases and J lost 7; bases outside the gene matches: 8. Germline V lookup: CDR1 MNHEY, CDR2 SMNVEV (reference sequence). CDR3 length: 15 amino acids. Per the original methods: Estimation of nucleated cell counts relied on the amplification of reference gene primers. Only in-frame clones appear in the TCRdb table, and some are missing; sequencing was by immunoSEQ multiplex PCR. Clone size and the V and J calls come from that table; the DNA yielded D and trimming. Of 100,000 to 150,000 clones in the sample, 81% were seen once.

The chain uses TRBV27 and TRBJ1-5; TRBD1 agrees at 11 bases. The sequencing input was peripheral blood. This TCR was sampled from a man under 40 with COVID-19, enrolled during active disease. The CDR3 coding sequence is TGTGCCAGCAGCCTAGGACAGGGGGCACAGCAGCCCCAGCATTTT. Amino acid sequence: CASSLGQGAQQPQHF.